This T cell receptor beta chain is drawn from a study of T cells after yellow fever vaccination. Study results and caveats: At around 95% for CD4 and about 88% for CD8, most primary-vaccination clones showed up again after the booster. Clonotypes found in both CD4 and CD8 compartments made up a small share.

V was clipped by 2 bases and J by 7 bases; unmatched bases: 11. The germline CDR1 and CDR2 sequences are SGHRS and YFSETQ. This CDR3 has 16 amino acids. This clonotype was detected many times. Antigen unknown. The study made its TCR cDNA through 5'RACE template switching. That step introduced a universal primer site along with UMIs. Via MiXCR, TCRdb re-called the 5' RACE reads, giving one row per CDR3 protein. The sample has about 340,000 distinct CDR3 sequences; 3% to 4.5% are singletons. This receptor was taken from a man younger than 35 who received the YFV17D yellow fever vaccine. The sample here was PBMCs, taken 5 days after the yellow fever booster vaccination. The chain recombines TRBV5-1 with TRBJ2-2, with 7 bases fitting TRBD1. The CDR3: CASSLYRDRSDGELFF. DNA for the CDR3: TGCGCCAGCAGCTTATATAGGGACAGATCGGACGGGGAGCTGTTTTTT.